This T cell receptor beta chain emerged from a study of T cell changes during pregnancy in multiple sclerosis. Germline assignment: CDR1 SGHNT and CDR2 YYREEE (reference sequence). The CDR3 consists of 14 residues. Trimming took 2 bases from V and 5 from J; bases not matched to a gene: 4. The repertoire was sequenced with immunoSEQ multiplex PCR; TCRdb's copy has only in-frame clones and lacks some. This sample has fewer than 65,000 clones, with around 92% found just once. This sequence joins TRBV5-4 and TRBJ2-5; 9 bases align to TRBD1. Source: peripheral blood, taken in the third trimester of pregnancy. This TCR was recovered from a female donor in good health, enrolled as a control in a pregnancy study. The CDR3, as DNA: TGTGCCAGCAGCTTACAGGGGGCCGGGGAGACCCAGTACTTC. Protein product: CASSLQGAGETQYF.